Listed below are T cell receptor beta chains from one sample, sequenced in a study of early T cells in non-severe SARS-CoV-2 infection. Using its own MiXCR run on the 5' RACE reads, TCRdb lists one record per CDR3 protein. The sample has some 34,000 distinct CDR3 sequences; 6% to 7.5% are singletons. Specimen: whole blood, collected at baseline. Source of these receptors: an adult who was a healthcare worker with PCR-confirmed SARS-CoV-2 infection or an uninfected control (not recorded which). Both conserved end residues are part of each CDR3. The order of the fields is V gene, clone size, J gene, D gene, CDR3 protein, CDR3 DNA. D genes are given only for firm matches. Only part of the rows carry a size: once, few, many, or a class if the clone is expanded.

>TRBV29-1|many|TRBJ2-7|TRBD1
CSVAQGAYEQYF
TGCAGCGTTGCTCAGGGGGCCTACGAGCAGTACTTC
>TRBV7-9|NA|TRBJ2-4|NA
CASSAPQGTKNIQYF
TGTGCCAGCAGCGCCCCACAGGGTACCAAAAACATTCAGTACTTC
>TRBV11-3|many|TRBJ2-2|TRBD2
CASSLGGGSSGELFF
TGTGCCAGCAGCTTAGGTGGCGGGAGTTCTGGGGAGCTGTTTTTT
>TRBV7-9|NA|TRBJ2-2|TRBD2
CASWASGNTGELFF
TGTGCCAGCTGGGCTAGCGGGAACACCGGGGAGCTGTTTTTT
>TRBV4-2|many|TRBJ1-2|NA
CASSAGLANYGYTF
TGTGCCAGCAGCGCCGGCTTAGCTAACTATGGCTACACCTTC
>TRBV4-3|many|TRBJ2-5|TRBD2
CASSQVAGRGETQYF
TGCGCCAGCAGCCAAGTAGCGGGGCGCGGAGAGACCCAGTACTTC
>TRBV6-6|NA|TRBJ2-1|TRBD1
CASSPDRGGYNEQFF
TGTGCCAGCAGTCCCGACAGGGGGGGATACAATGAGCAGTTCTTC
>TRBV7-2|medium-sized|TRBJ2-1|NA
CASSLEFPSDGSSSYNEQFF
TGTGCCAGCAGCTTAGAGTTCCCTAGCGATGGGAGTAGCTCCTACAATGAGCAGTTCTTC
>TRBV7-2|few|TRBJ2-2|NA
CASSLIQSTGELFF
TGTGCCAGCAGCTTAATCCAGTCCACCGGGGAGCTGTTTTTT
>TRBV7-8|many|TRBJ2-7|TRBD1
CASSPYILTTGSTYEQYF
TGTGCCAGCAGCCCCTACATACTCACGACAGGGAGTACCTACGAGCAGTACTTC
>TRBV7-9|NA|TRBJ2-7|TRBD1
CASEVLRRRGTYEQYF
TGTGCCAGTGAGGTCCTTCGACGCAGGGGGACCTACGAGCAGTACTTC
>TRBV20-1|NA|TRBJ1-2|NA
CSASLQSNGYTF
TGCAGTGCTAGTTTGCAGAGTAATGGCTACACCTTC
>TRBV29-1|many|TRBJ1-1|NA
CSVETTGGTEAFF
TGCAGCGTTGAGACGACAGGTGGGACTGAAGCTTTCTTT
>TRBV4-3|many|TRBJ2-1|TRBD1
CASSQVFRDRGLAEQFF
TGCGCCAGCAGCCAAGTGTTCAGGGACAGGGGGCTTGCTGAGCAGTTCTTC
>TRBV6-2/TRBV6-3|few|TRBJ2-3|TRBD2
CASSSGLADADTQYF
TGTGCCAGCAGCTCTGGACTAGCGGACGCAGATACGCAGTATTTT
>TRBV15|NA|TRBJ2-1|NA
CATSRDQDYNEQFF
TGTGCCACCAGCAGAGATCAGGACTACAATGAGCAGTTCTTC
>TRBV20-1|NA|TRBJ2-3|NA
CSFPGSDYTDTQYF
TGCAGCTTTCCGGGGAGCGACTACACAGATACGCAGTATTTT